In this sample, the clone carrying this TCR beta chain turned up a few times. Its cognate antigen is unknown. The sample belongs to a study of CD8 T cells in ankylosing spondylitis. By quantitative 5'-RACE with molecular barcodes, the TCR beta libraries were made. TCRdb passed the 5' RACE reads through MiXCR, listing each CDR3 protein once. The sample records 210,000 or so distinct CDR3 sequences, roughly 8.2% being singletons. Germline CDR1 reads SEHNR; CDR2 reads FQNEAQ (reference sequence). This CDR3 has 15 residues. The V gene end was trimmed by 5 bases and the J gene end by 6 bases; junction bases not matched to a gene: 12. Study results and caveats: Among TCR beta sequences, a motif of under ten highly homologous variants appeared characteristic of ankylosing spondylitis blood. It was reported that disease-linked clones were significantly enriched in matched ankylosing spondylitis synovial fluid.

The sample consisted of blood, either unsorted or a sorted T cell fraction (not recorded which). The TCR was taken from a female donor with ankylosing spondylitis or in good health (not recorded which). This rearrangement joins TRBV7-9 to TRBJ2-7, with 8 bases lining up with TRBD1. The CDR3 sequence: CASSHRLTGVTEQYF. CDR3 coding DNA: TGTGCCAGCAGCCACCGTTTGACAGGGGTGACCGAGCAGTACTTC.